The sequence of this T cell receptor beta chain was determined in a study of T cell clones after liver transplantation. Overall study context: Graft-donor-reactive sequences were compared with third-party-reactive TCRbeta sequences from pre-transplant mixed lymphocyte reactions. Samples came pre-transplant, pre-randomization before withdrawal, and post-randomization after withdrawal ended.

Measured with immunoSEQ multiplex PCR; TCRdb has only the in-frame clones, and not every one. The sample yields approximately 65,000 clones, almost 95% seen once. Here the sequenced sample was CD4+ T cells from blood, taken about 25 months after liver transplant. This TCR was recovered from a human patient who received a liver transplant. The graft donor may have contributed some T cells.

CDR3 in DNA: TGTGCCAGCAGCTTAACTAGTACCAATGAGCAGTTCTTC. It yields the protein CASSLTSTNEQFF. The V gene is TRBV11-3, the J gene TRBJ2-1; TRBD2 might be the D (5 bases). The V end lost 2 bases, the J end lost 6 bases, and 8 bases lay between the germline ends. CDR1 SGHNT and CDR2 YENEEA come from the germline V gene. The CDR3 sequence is 13 residues long.